The subject of this entry is one T cell receptor beta chain. Study processing details: Reference gene primer amplification yielded estimated nucleated cell counts. Using immunoSEQ multiplex PCR, the repertoire was profiled, and TCRdb retains in-frame clones only, with some absent. V and J calls and clone size are given by that table; D and trimming were obtained from the DNA. The sample holds approximately 120,000 clones, around 81% seen once. V lost 5 bases to trimming and J lost 7 bases, with 18 bases between them. The V gene's germline CDR1 is SEHNR and CDR2 FQNEAQ (reference sequence). This CDR3 has 16 amino acids. This sample was taken from a study of blood T cell repertoires in COVID-19. Study as a whole: Whether acute or convalescent, the COVID-19 samples came from the United States, Italy and Spain. The cDNA or gDNA used as material had been derived from T cells, B-cell-depleted T cells, or PBMCs.

V usage is TRBV7-9 and J usage is TRBJ1-6; a weak D match, TRBD1 (6 bases). The source material was peripheral blood. The receptor was isolated from a human donor in a cohort sampled during active or convalescent COVID-19. CDR3 DNA sequence: TGTGCCAGCAGCAATCCTCCCGGGACATTGAATTCACCCCTCCACTTT. It codes for CASSNPPGTLNSPLHF. Together with reference TRBV7-9 and TRBJ1-6, the CDR3 gives the full variable domain: DTGVSQNPRHKITKRGQNVTFRCDPISEHNRLYWYRQTLGQGPEFLTYFQNEAQLEKSRLLSDRFSAERPKGSFSTLEIQRTEQGDSAMYLCASSNPPGTLNSPLHFGNGTRLTVT.